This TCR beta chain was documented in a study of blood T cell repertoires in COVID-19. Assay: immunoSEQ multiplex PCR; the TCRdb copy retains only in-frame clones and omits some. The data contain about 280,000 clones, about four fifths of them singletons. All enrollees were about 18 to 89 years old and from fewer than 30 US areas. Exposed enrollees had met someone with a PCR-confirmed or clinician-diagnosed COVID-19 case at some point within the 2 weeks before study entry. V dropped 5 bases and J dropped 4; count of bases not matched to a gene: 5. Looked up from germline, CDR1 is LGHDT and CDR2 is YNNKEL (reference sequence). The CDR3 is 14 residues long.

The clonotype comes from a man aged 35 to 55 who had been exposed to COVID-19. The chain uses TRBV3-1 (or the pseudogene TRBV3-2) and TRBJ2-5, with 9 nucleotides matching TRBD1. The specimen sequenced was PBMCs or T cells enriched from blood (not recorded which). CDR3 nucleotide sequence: TGTGCCAGCAGCTTGGGACAGGGCGGAGAGACCCAGTACTTC. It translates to CASSLGQGGETQYF.